This T cell receptor beta chain was recovered during a study of OX40 agonist ivuxolimab in advanced cancers. Study in general: Dose-escalation patients' cancers were hepatocellular carcinoma, melanoma, renal cell or head and neck cancer. With a range of roughly 20 to 80, age averaged approximately 54 years, and around 80% were male. Patients with prior anti-PD-1, anti-PD-L1 or anti-CTLA-4 therapy were eligible; 40% had some.

Autoimmune disease history or systemic immunosuppression disqualified patients. Germline CDR1 reads MNHEY; CDR2 reads SVGAGI. CDR3 length equals 16 residues. Trimming took 0 bases from V and 0 from J, leaving 9 bases between them. Assay: immunoSEQ multiplex PCR; the TCRdb copy retains only in-frame clones and omits some. The sample records nearly 50,000 clones, about 87% being singletons. The chain links TRBV6-5 to TRBJ2-1, with D unresolved. Specimen: CD4+ or CD8+ T cells sorted from blood, collected in a trial of the OX40 agonist ivuxolimab. The sequence was obtained from an adult with an advanced solid tumor such as melanoma, head and neck, liver or kidney cancer. The CDR3 bases are TGTGCCAGCAGTTACTCTGAGAAGGACTCCTACAATGAGCAGTTCTTC. It yields the protein CASSYSEKDSYNEQFF.